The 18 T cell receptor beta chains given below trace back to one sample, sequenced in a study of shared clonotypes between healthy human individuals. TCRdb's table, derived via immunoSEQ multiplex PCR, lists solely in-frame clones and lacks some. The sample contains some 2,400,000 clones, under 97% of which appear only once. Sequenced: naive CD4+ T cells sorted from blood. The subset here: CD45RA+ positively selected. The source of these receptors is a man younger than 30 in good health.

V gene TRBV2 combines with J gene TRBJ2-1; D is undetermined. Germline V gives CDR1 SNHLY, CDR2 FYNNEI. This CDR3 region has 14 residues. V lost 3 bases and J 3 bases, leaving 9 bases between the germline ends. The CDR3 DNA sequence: TGTGCCAGCAGTGAGGGTCAGTACTACAATGAGCAGTTCTTC. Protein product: CASSEGQYYNEQFF.

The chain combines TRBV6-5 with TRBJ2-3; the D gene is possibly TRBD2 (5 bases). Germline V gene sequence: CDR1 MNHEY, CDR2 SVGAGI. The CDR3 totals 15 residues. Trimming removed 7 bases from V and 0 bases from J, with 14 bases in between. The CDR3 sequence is CASKENSVSTDTQYF. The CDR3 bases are TGTGCCAGCAAGGAGAATAGCGTCAGCACAGATACGCAGTATTTT.

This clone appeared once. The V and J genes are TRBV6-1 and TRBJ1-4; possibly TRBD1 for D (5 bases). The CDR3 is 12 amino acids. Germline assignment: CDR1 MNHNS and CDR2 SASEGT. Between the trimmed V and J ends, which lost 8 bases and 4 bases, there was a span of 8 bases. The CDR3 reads CASGARNEKLFF. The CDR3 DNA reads TGTGCCAGCGGGGCCCGTAATGAAAAACTGTTTTTT.

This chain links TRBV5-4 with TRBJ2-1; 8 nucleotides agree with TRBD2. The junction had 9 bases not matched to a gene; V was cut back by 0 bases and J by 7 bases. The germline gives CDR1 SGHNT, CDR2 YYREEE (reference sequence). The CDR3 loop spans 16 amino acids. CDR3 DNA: TGTGCCAGCAGCTTGGGTGGGTTAGCGGGAAAAAATGAGCAGTTCTTC. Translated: CASSLGGLAGKNEQFF.

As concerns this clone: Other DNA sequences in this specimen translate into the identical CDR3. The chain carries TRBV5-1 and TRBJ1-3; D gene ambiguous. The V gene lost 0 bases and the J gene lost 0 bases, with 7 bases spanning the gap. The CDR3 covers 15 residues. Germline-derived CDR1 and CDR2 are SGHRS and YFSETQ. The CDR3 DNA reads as TGCGCCAGCAGCTTGGCGGGAACCTCTGGAAACACCATATATTTT. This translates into CASSLAGTSGNTIYF.

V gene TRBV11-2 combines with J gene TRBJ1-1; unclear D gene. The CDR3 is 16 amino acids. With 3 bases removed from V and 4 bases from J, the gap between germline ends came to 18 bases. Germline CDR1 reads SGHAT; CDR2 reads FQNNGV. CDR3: CASSLSGRVGGTEAFF. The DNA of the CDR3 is TGTGCCAGCAGCTTGAGCGGGAGGGTAGGTGGCACTGAAGCTTTCTTT. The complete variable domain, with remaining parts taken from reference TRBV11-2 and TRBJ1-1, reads EAGVAQSPRYKIIEKRQSVAFWCNPISGHATLYWYQQILGQGPKLLIQFQNNGVVDDSQLPKDRFSAERLKGVDSTLKIQPAKLEDSAVYLCASSLSGRVGGTEAFFGQGTRLTVV.

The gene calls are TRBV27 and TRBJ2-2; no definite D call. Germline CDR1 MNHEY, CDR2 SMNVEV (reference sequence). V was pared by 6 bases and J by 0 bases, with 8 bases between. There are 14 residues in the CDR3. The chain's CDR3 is CASSPRTNTGELFF. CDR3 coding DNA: TGTGCCAGCAGCCCTAGAACGAACACCGGGGAGCTGTTTTTT.

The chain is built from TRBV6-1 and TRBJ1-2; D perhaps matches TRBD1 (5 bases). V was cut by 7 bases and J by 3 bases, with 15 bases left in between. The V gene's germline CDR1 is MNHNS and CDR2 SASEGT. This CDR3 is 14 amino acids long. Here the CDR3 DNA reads TGTGCCAGCATGTACAGGTCAGAGGACTATGGCTACACCTTC. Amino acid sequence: CASMYRSEDYGYTF.

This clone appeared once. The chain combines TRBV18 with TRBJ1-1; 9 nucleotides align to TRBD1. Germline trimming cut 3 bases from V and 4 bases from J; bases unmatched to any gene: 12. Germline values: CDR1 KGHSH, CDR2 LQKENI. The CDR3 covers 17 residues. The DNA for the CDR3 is TGTGCCAGCTCACCCGGGACAGGGACAACTAAATCCACTGAAGCTTTCTTT. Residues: CASSPGTGTTKSTEAFF.

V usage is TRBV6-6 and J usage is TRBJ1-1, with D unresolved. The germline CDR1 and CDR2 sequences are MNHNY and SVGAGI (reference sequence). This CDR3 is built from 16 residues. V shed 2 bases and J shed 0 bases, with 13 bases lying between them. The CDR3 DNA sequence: TGTGCCAGCAGTTACGCCCCGCCGCTAATGAACACTGAAGCTTTCTTT. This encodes CASSYAPPLMNTEAFF.

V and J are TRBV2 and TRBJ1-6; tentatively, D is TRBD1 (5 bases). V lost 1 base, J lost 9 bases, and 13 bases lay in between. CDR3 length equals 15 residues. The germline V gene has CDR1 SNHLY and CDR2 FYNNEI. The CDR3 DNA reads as TGTGCCAGCAGTGAAGAACACCTCCAGGGTTCACCCCTCCACTTT. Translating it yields CASSEEHLQGSPLHF.

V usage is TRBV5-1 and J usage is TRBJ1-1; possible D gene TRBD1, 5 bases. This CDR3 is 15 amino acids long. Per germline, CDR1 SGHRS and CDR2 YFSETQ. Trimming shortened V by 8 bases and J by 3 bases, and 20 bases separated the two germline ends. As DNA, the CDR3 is TGCGCCAGTGGAGTTATGGGGGTTGGGGACACTGAAGCTTTCTTT. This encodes CASGVMGVGDTEAFF.

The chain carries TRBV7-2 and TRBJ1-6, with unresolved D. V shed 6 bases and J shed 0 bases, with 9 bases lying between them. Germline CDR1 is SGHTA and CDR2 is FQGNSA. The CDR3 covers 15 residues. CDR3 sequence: CASSSEPSYNSPLHF. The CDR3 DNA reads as TGTGCCAGCAGTTCTGAACCCTCCTATAATTCACCCCTCCACTTT. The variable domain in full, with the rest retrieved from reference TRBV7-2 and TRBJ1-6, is GAGVSQSPSNKVTEKGKDVELRCDPISGHTALYWYRQSLGQGLEFLIYFQGNSAPDKSGLPSDRFSAERTGGSVSTLTIQRTQQEDSAVYLCASSSEPSYNSPLHFGNGTRLTVT.

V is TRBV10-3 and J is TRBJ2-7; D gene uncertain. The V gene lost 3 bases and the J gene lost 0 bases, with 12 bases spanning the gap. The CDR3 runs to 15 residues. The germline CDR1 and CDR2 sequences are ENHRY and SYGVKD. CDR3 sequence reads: CAISELVSSSYEQYF. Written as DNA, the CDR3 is TGTGCCATCAGTGAATTGGTCAGCAGCTCCTACGAGCAGTACTTC.

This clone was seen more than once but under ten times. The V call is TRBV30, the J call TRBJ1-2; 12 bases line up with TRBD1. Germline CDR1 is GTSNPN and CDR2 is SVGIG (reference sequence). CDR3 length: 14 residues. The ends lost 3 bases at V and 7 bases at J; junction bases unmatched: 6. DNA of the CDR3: TGTGCCTGGAGCATGGGACAGGGGGCTGGTGGCTACACCTTC. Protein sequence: CAWSMGQGAGGYTF.

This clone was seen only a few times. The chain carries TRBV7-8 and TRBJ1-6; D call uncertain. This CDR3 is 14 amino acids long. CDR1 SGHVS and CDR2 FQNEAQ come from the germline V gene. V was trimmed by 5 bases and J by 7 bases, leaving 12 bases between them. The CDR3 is CASSLVGQNSPLHF. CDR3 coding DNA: TGTGCCAGCAGCCTCGTGGGTCAGAATTCACCCCTCCACTTT.

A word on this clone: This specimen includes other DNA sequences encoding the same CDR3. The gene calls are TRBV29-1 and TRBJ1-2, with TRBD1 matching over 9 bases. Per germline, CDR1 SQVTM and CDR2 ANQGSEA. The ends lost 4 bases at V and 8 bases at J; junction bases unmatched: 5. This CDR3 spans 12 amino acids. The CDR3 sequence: CSVGTGGGGYTF. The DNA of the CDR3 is TGCAGCGTTGGTACAGGGGGCGGAGGCTACACCTTC.

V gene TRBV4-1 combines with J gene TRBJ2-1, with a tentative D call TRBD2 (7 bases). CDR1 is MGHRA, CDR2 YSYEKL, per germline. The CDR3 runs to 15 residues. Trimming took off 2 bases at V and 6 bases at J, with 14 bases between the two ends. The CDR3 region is CASSQLTGGVNEQFF. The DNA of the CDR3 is TGCGCCAGCAGCCAATTAACGGGGGGCGTCAATGAGCAGTTCTTC.